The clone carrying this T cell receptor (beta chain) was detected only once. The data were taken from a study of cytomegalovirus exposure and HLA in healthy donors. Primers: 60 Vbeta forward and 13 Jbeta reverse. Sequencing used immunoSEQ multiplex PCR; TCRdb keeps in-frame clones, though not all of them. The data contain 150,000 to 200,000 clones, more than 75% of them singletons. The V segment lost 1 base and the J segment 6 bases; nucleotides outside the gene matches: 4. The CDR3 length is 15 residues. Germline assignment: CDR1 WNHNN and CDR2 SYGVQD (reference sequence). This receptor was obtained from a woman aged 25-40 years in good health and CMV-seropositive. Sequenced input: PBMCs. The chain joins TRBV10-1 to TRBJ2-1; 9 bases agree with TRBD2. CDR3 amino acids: CASSELVAGVNEQFF. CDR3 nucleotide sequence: TGCGCCAGCAGTGAGTTAGTAGCGGGGGTCAATGAGCAGTTCTTC.